Below are 7 T cell receptor beta chains sequenced from a single sample in a study of CD8+ T cells in alopecia areata. As to treatment: oral pan-JAK inhibitor, 5-10 mg twice daily. Researchers gathered lesional scalp punch biopsies and peripheral blood from patients with alopecia areata. RNA, once extracted, was reverse transcribed into cDNA for use as the sequencing template. Assay: immunoSEQ multiplex PCR; the TCRdb copy retains only in-frame clones and omits some. This table holds 10,000 to 15,000 clones, approximately 67% found once. The input for sequencing was skin, taken at week 4, from a patient treated with tofacitinib. The receptors here all came from a human donor with alopecia areata.

This clone occurred a few times. This chain connects TRBV19 to TRBJ2-3; 11 nucleotides align to TRBD2. Trimming removed 5 bases from V and 0 bases from J; junction bases left unmatched: 7. The CDR3 runs 17 residues. The germline gives CDR1 LNHDA, CDR2 SQIVND (reference sequence). In nucleotides, the CDR3 is TGTGCCAGTAGTGCCTTGGGACTAGCGGCTAGCACAGATACGCAGTATTTT. This translates into CASSALGLAASTDTQYF.

This chain connects TRBV6-5 to TRBJ1-2, with a tentative D call TRBD1 (6 bases). With 7 bases removed from V and 2 bases from J, the gap between germline ends came to 11 bases. The CDR3 covers 13 residues. CDR1 MNHEY and CDR2 SVGAGI come from the germline V gene. CDR3 protein: CASTDRQNYGYTF. As DNA, the CDR3 is TGTGCCAGCACAGACAGGCAGAACTATGGCTACACCTTC.

On this clone itself: Other DNA sequences in the same sample also yield this CDR3. The rearrangement joins TRBV27 to TRBJ2-7; no firm D call. With 8 bases removed from V and 3 bases from J, the gap between germline ends came to 17 bases. The CDR3 extends over 14 amino acids. CDR1 and CDR2 (germline): MNHEY, SMNVEV (reference sequence). The DNA for the CDR3 is TGTGCCAGCGCTCCTCCCGGCAGACACTACGAGCAGTACTTC. Amino acid sequence: CASAPPGRHYEQYF.

The chain carries TRBV6-1 and TRBJ1-1, with D hard to call. V lost 6 bases, J lost 1 base, and 9 bases lay in between. The CDR3 totals 13 residues. CDR1 is MNHNS, CDR2 SASEGT, per germline. CDR3 protein: CASRHTRNTEAFF. In nucleotides, the CDR3 is TGTGCCAGCAGACACACACGGAACACTGAAGCTTTCTTT.

This clone has a handful of counts. V is TRBV20-1 and J is TRBJ1-3; D not certain. The V end was cut by 1 base, the J end by 4 bases, with 2 bases between. Germline assignment: CDR1 DFQATT and CDR2 SNEGSKA (reference sequence). This CDR3 has 11 residues. The CDR3 nucleotides are TGCAGTGCTAGAGTGGGAAACACCATATATTTT. Translating it yields CSARVGNTIYF.

V is TRBV7-9 and J is TRBJ1-2, with 8 bases that match TRBD1. The CDR3 sequence is 15 residues long. V lost 5 bases, J lost 8 bases, and 13 bases stayed unmatched. The germline gives CDR1 SEHNR, CDR2 FQNEAQ (reference sequence). CDR3 sequence reads: CASSPPDRVLEGYTF. In nucleotides, the CDR3 is TGTGCCAGCAGCCCCCCGGACAGGGTATTAGAAGGCTACACCTTC.

V and J are TRBV7-2 and TRBJ2-2, with D unclear. The germline CDR1 and CDR2 sequences are SGHTA and FQGNSA. Between the trimmed V and J ends, which lost 5 bases and 0 bases, there was a span of 7 bases. This CDR3 is built from 14 residues. CDR3: CASSRLANTGELFF. CDR3 bases: TGTGCCAGCAGCCGCTTAGCGAACACCGGGGAGCTGTTTTTT. The whole variable domain, remainder taken from reference TRBV7-2 and TRBJ2-2, is GAGVSQSPSNKVTEKGKDVELRCDPISGHTALYWYRQSLGQGLEFLIYFQGNSAPDKSGLPSDRFSAERTGGSVSTLTIQRTQQEDSAVYLCASSRLANTGELFFGEGSRLTVL.